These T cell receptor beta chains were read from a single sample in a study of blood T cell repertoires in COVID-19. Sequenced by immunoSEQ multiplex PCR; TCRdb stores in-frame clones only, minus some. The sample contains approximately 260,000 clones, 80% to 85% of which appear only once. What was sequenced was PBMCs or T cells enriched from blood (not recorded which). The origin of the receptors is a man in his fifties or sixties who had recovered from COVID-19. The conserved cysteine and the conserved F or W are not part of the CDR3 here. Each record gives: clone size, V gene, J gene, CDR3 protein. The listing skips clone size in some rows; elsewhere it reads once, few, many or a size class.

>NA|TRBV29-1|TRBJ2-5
SVESGGARAETQY
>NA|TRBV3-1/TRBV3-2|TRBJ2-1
ASSYGLYNEQF
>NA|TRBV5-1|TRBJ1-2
ASSLDQGGLYGYT
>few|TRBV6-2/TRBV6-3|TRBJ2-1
ASSYSILGDRVNEQF
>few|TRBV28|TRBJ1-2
ASRWIEGTTGGYT
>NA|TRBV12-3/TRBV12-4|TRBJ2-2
GTGTSGAGELF
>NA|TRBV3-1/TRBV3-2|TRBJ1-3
ARICSGNTIY
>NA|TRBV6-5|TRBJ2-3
ASSPGQTPDTQY
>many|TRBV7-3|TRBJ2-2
ASSLVETGELF
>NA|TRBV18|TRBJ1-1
ASSPNRKEGTEAF
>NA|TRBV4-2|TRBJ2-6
ASSRDRAGANVLT